The 18 T cell receptor beta chains below all came from one sample that was sequenced in a study of read filtering for tumor transcriptome and immune sequencing. The library was built from about 400 ng RNA with molecular barcoded adaptors for alpha/delta and beta/gamma chains. TCRdb passed the reads through MiXCR, listing each CDR3 protein once. The sample includes 100,000 to 150,000 distinct CDR3 sequences, around 13% of them seen just once. The sample comprised a population of CD138-negative cells sorted from bone marrow. These receptors came from a donor aged 40 or over with multiple myeloma.

This clonotype appeared many times. The chain recombines TRBV13 with TRBJ2-1; tentative D call: TRBD1 (6 bases). Germline V gene sequence: CDR1 PRHDT, CDR2 FYEKMQ (reference sequence). CDR3 length: 14 amino acids. Deletions cut 6 bases from V and 6 bases from J, with 15 bases between. CDR3 in DNA: TGTGCCAGCAGACCCAGGGGATCGGTCAATGAGCAGTTCTTC. It encodes CASRPRGSVNEQFF.

In the case of this clonotype: A clone one base away is much larger, so this may be a read error. The V gene is TRBV5-1, the J gene TRBJ2-5, with D hard to call. Germline V gives CDR1 SGHRS, CDR2 YFSETQ. V dropped 3 bases and J dropped 4 bases, with 19 bases sitting between them. The CDR3 totals 16 residues. This chain's CDR3 is CASSSSTALGRETQYF. The CDR3 nucleotides are TGCGCCAGCAGCTCGTCAACAGCCCTTGGTCGAGAGACCCAGTACTTC.

In regard to this clonotype: A much larger clonotype is one base distant, so this may be a read error. The V and J genes are TRBV4-1 and TRBJ2-1; TRBD2 agrees at 13 bases. J was trimmed by 5 bases and V by 3 bases; bases with no gene match: 7. Germline CDR1 MGHRA, CDR2 YSYEKL. This CDR3 has 17 residues. The CDR3 DNA sequence: TGCGCCAGCAGCCACAGTTGGACTAGCGGGGGAGACAATGAGCAGTTCTTC. It specifies CASSHSWTSGGDNEQFF.

This clonotype turned up a few times. The chain couples TRBV4-1 to TRBJ1-4; TRBD1 is a possible D gene (5 bases). The CDR3 runs 15 residues. V lost 4 bases and J lost 5, with 14 bases in between. Germline assignment: CDR1 MGHRA and CDR2 YSYEKL. CDR3 DNA: TGCGCCAGCAGCCCCTCCTGGGGGGAGAATGAAAAACTGTTTTTT. Residues: CASSPSWGENEKLFF.

The rearrangement uses TRBV20-1 and TRBJ1-3; TRBD1 aligns across 7 bases. The CDR3 is 16 residues long. Germline CDR1 reads DFQATT; CDR2 reads SNEGSKA (reference sequence). With V trimmed by 1 base and J by 1 base, 7 bases remained unmatched. This CDR3 reads CSARVAGGRSGNTIYF. CDR3 coding DNA: TGCAGTGCTAGAGTGGCAGGGGGGCGTTCTGGAAACACCATATATTTT.

As concerns this clonotype: A clone one base away is much larger, so this may be a read error. The chain couples TRBV12-3 or TRBV12-4 to TRBJ1-2, with TRBD1 matching over 8 bases. This CDR3 contains 13 residues. CDR3 region: CTSSLGTGGGYTF. The CDR3 DNA reads as TGTACCAGCAGTTTAGGGACAGGTGGCGGCTACACCTTC.

This clonotype occurred a few times. The chain couples TRBV7-8 to TRBJ2-1; 13 bases map to TRBD2. The CDR3 has 15 amino acids. V lost 2 bases to trimming and J lost 10 bases; unmatched junction nucleotides: 5. Germline V gene lookup returns CDR1 SGHVS and CDR2 FQNEAQ. The CDR3 bases are TGTGCCAGCAGCTTACGGACTAGCGGGAGCCAAGAGCAGTTCTTC. Protein sequence: CASSLRTSGSQEQFF.

This clonotype occurred many times. This chain uses TRBV10-1 with TRBJ2-1; 7 bases are shared with TRBD2. After removal of 6 bases from V and 4 bases from J, the junction contained 6 bases not matched to a gene. Germline lookup yields CDR1 WNHNN and CDR2 SYGVQD (reference sequence). The CDR3 runs 14 residues. CDR3 sequence reads: CASSYGLVYNEQFF. The CDR3 coding sequence is TGCGCCAGCAGCTACGGACTAGTTTACAATGAGCAGTTCTTC.

A note on this clonotype: It may be a read error: a sequence one base away is much more abundant. V usage is TRBV27 and J usage is TRBJ2-2, with 7 bases fitting TRBD1. This CDR3 region has 17 residues. Unmatched junction bases numbered 12, after V lost 8 bases and J lost 0 bases. Germline CDR1 reads MNHEY; CDR2 reads SMNVEV (reference sequence). CDR3 region: CASPLRTGTANTGELFF. The CDR3 DNA is TGTGCCAGCCCCCTCCGAACCGGGACAGCGAACACCGGGGAGCTGTTTTTT.

Ten or more counts support this clonotype. V usage is TRBV5-1 and J usage is TRBJ2-1, with TRBD2 matching over 10 bases. There are 15 residues in the CDR3. Trimming removed 1 base from V and 7 bases from J; junction bases left unmatched: 5. Germline V gene data show CDR1 as SGHRS and CDR2 as YFSETQ. CDR3 coding DNA: TGCGCCAGCAGCTTGCTAGCGGGAGAGGGGAATGAGCAGTTCTTC. It specifies CASSLLAGEGNEQFF.

Ten or more counts support this clonotype. The genes are TRBV14 and TRBJ2-1, with TRBD1 matching over 9 bases. The germline gives CDR1 SGHDN, CDR2 FVKESK. After removal of 5 bases from V and 9 bases from J, the junction contained 8 bases not matched to a gene. CDR3 length: 14 residues. The CDR3 protein is CASSGGQGIGEQFF. The CDR3 DNA reads TGTGCCAGCAGCGGTGGACAGGGGATCGGTGAGCAGTTCTTC.

This clonotype was counted a single time. A read error may be the cause here, since a much bigger clone is one base away. The rearrangement links TRBV10-3 to TRBJ1-5; 7 bases match TRBD1. This CDR3 is built from 15 residues. CDR1 and CDR2 (germline): ENHRY, SYGVKD. The CDR3 DNA reads as TGTGCCATCAGTGAATGGGACAGTGCTAATCAGGCCCAGCATTTT. Protein product: CAISEWDSANQAQHF.

This clonotype was observed at least ten times. The chain has TRBV9 and TRBJ2-7; possible D gene TRBD2, 6 bases. The CDR3 loop spans 15 amino acids. V lost 0 bases, J lost 0 bases, and 10 bases lay in between. Germline V gene sequence: CDR1 SGDLS, CDR2 YYNGEE. The CDR3 nucleotides read TGTGCCAGCAGCGTAGGGAGGGAAAGCTCCTACGAGCAGTACTTC. It is translated as CASSVGRESSYEQYF.

This clonotype was seen many times. This chain links TRBV6-2 or TRBV6-3 with TRBJ2-1; 8 bases line up with TRBD2. The CDR3 totals 17 residues. Germline V gene lookup returns CDR1 MNHEY and CDR2 SVGEGT. V lost 6 bases and J lost 4; bases outside the gene matches: 14. CDR3 bases: TGTGCCAGCAGCCCTCAATCGGGTAGCGGGACTTACAATGAGCAGTTCTTC. Translation gives CASSPQSGSGTYNEQFF.

This clonotype was found many times. The V gene is TRBV11-2, the J gene TRBJ1-1, with D possibly matching TRBD1 (6 bases). The CDR3 runs to 12 residues. Germline CDR1 and CDR2: SGHAT and FQNNGV. Trimming cost V 4 bases and J 8 bases, with 11 bases left between them. The CDR3 nucleotides read TGTGCCAGCAGCTACGCCGGGACAGAAGCTTTCTTT. It translates to CASSYAGTEAFF.

This clonotype has at least ten counts. This rearrangement joins TRBV27 to TRBJ2-7; 7 bases match TRBD2. Trimming took 8 bases from V and 2 from J; bases not matched to a gene: 18. The CDR3 is 17 amino acids. Germline CDR1 and CDR2: MNHEY and SMNVEV (reference sequence). The CDR3 region has the DNA TGTGCCAGCTCCCCTGAAGCCCCTAGCGGTTCAGCCTACGAGCAGTACTTC. Residues: CASSPEAPSGSAYEQYF.

This clonotype was detected many times. The genes are TRBV6-5 and TRBJ2-1; D call uncertain. The CDR3 runs 18 residues. The germline V gene has CDR1 MNHEY and CDR2 SVGAGI. V was shortened by 6 bases and J by 6 bases, with 27 bases between the two germline ends. The CDR3 coding sequence is TGTGCCAGCAGGTCGGCGATAAGGACCGCCGTGGCTGGCAATGAGCAGTTCTTC. As protein: CASRSAIRTAVAGNEQFF.

The sample holds many counts of this clonotype. The chain couples TRBV15 to TRBJ2-1; D might be TRBD1 (5 bases). V dropped 1 base and J dropped 8 bases, with 9 bases sitting between them. The CDR3 is 13 residues long. From germline, CDR1 is LNHNV and CDR2 YYDKDF (reference sequence). The DNA of the CDR3 is TGTGCCACCAGCAGAGTCAGGGTAGATGAGCAGTTCTTC. Its translation is CATSRVRVDEQFF.